This TCR beta chain came from a study of beta chain features in type 1 diabetes. Study results and caveats: Comparison showed that naive, central memory and Treg TCRB repertoires appeared more similar among patients than among healthy donors.

Stem cell-like memory, regulatory, central memory and naive CD4+ cells were sorted via CD45RO/CCR7/CD25/CD127/CD95/CD27. Sort purity for all populations was recorded as exceeding 98%. The sequenced template was cDNA made from the entire isolated RNA. The repertoire was sequenced with immunoSEQ multiplex PCR; TCRdb's copy has only in-frame clones and lacks some. The profile covers over 150,000 clones, with under 9.5% appearing a single time and about 0.6% taken by the ten largest. As for this clone: The antigen is unknown.

Sequencing was carried out using central memory CD4+ T cells from blood. The TCR sequence derives from a man between 18 and 35 years old in good health.

Written as DNA, the CDR3 is TGTGCCAGCAGCTTAGAGACAGTGTACAATGAGCAGTTCTTC. The encoded protein is CASSLETVYNEQFF. V and J are TRBV7-6 and TRBJ2-1, with D tentatively TRBD1 (5 bases). The V and J ends lost 1 base and 4 bases respectively, with 8 bases between them. The CDR3 covers 14 residues. Germline V gene lookup returns CDR1 SGHVS and CDR2 FNYEAQ.